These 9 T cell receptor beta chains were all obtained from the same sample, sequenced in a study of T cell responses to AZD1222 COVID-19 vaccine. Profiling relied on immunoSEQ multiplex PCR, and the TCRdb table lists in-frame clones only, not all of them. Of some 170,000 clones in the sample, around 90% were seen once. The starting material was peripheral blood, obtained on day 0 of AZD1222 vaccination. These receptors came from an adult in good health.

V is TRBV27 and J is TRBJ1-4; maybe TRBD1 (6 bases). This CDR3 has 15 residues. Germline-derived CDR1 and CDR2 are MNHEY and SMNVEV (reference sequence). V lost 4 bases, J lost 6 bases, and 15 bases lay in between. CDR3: CASSSRRGSYEKLFF. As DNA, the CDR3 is TGTGCCAGCAGTTCCCGTAGGGGGTCCTATGAAAAACTGTTTTTT.

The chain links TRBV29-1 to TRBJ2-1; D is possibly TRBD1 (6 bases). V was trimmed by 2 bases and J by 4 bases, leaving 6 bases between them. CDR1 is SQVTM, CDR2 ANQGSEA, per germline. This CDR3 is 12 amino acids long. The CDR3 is CSVEQGYNEQFF. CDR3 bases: TGCAGCGTTGAACAGGGGTACAATGAGCAGTTCTTC.

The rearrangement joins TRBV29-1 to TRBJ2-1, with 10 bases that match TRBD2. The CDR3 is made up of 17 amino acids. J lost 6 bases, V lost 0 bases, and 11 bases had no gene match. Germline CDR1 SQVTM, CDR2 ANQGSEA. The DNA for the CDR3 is TGCAGCGTTGAAGATTCTAGGACTAGCGGAGGCCTCAATGAGCAGTTCTTC. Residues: CSVEDSRTSGGLNEQFF.

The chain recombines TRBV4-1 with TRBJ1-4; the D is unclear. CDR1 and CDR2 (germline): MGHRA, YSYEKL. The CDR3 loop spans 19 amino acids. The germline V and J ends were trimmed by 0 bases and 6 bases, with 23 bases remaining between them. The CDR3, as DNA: TGCGCCAGCAGCCAAGAGATCCTCGGGCCAATAGGAGAGGATGAAAAACTGTTTTTT. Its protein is CASSQEILGPIGEDEKLFF.

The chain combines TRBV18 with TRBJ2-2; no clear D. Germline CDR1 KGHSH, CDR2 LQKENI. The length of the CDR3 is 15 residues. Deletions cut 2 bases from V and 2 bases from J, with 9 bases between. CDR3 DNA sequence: TGTGCCAGCTCACCAATAGAACCTAACACCGGGGAGCTGTTTTTT. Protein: CASSPIEPNTGELFF.

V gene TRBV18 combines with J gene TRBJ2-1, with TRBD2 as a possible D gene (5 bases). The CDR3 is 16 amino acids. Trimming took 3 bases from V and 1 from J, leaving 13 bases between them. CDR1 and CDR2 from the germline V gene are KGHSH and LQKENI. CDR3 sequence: CASSPSGSGSYNEQFF. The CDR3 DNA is TGTGCCAGCTCACCCAGTGGGAGTGGGTCCTACAATGAGCAGTTCTTC.

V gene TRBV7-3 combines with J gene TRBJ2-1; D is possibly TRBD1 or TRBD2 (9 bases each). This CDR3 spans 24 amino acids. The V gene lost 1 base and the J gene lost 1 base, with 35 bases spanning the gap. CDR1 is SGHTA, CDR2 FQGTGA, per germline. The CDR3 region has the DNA TGTGCCAGCAGCTTAAGGTCTCGGACAGGGGTCCTAGCGGGGACCGTACGGTCCTACAATGAGCAGTTCTTC. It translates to CASSLRSRTGVLAGTVRSYNEQFF.

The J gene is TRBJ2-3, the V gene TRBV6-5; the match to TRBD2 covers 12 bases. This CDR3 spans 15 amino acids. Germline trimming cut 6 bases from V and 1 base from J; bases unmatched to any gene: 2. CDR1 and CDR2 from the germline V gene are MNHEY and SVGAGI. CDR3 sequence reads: CASRWTSGGTDTQYF. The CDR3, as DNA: TGTGCCAGCAGGTGGACTAGCGGGGGCACAGATACGCAGTATTTT.

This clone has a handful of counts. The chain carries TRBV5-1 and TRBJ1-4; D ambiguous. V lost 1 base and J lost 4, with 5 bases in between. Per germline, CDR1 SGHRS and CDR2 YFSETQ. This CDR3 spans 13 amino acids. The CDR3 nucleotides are TGCGCCAGCAGCTTGAACGGTAATGAAAAACTGTTTTTT. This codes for CASSLNGNEKLFF.